Each of the 5 T cell receptor beta chains below was sequenced from the same sample in a study of T cell changes during pregnancy in multiple sclerosis. TCRdb's copy holds only in-frame clones and misses some; the assay was immunoSEQ multiplex PCR. The sample lists around 70,000 clones, more than 80% occurring once. The starting material was peripheral blood, obtained in the second trimester of pregnancy. These receptors were obtained from a female donor with multiple sclerosis, enrolled in a pregnancy study.

This CDR3 reads CASSITSVSYEQYF. Written as DNA, the CDR3 is TGTGCCAGTAGTATTACTAGCGTATCCTACGAGCAGTACTTC. The chain couples TRBV19 to TRBJ2-7; 7 bases match TRBD2. The CDR3 sequence is 14 residues long. V was clipped by 3 bases and J by 1 base; unmatched bases: 3. Looked up from germline, CDR1 is LNHDA and CDR2 is SQIVND (reference sequence).

The J gene is TRBJ2-5, the V gene TRBV18, with 7 bases fitting TRBD2. The germline gives CDR1 KGHSH, CDR2 LQKENI. There are 15 residues in the CDR3. The trim removed 2 bases at V and 1 base at J, leaving 4 bases unmatched. This CDR3 reads CASSPRRGSQETQYF. In DNA, the CDR3 is TGTGCCAGCTCACCAAGGCGGGGGAGCCAAGAGACCCAGTACTTC.

The chain joins TRBV7-2 to TRBJ2-2; 11 nucleotides line up with TRBD1. The CDR3 has 15 amino acids. The J segment lost 9 bases and the V segment lost 5 bases, leaving 8 bases of the junction unmatched. Germline CDR1 SGHTA, CDR2 FQGNSA. In nucleotides, the CDR3 is TGTGCCAGCAGCACCCGGGACAGGGGGGGCCGGGAGCTGTTTTTT. Its protein is CASSTRDRGGRELFF.

The chain is built from TRBV7-2 and TRBJ2-5; tentatively, D is TRBD1 (6 bases). The V end lost 4 bases, the J end lost 0 bases, and 12 bases lay between the germline ends. CDR1 is SGHTA and CDR2 is FQGNSA in the germline V gene. The CDR3 covers 15 residues. CDR3 amino acids: CASSSRTGYQETQYF. The CDR3 region has the DNA TGTGCCAGCAGCTCGCGAACAGGGTACCAAGAGACCCAGTACTTC.

V usage is TRBV7-2 and J usage is TRBJ2-7; tentatively, D is TRBD1 (5 bases). Germline CDR1 SGHTA, CDR2 FQGNSA. There are 15 residues in the CDR3. V dropped 7 bases and J dropped 0 bases, with 16 bases sitting between them. CDR3 bases: TGTGCCAGCACTCTCGGGCAGGGAAGCTCCTACGAGCAGTACTTC. Its protein product is CASTLGQGSSYEQYF.